This passage covers 30 T cell receptor beta chains from one sample sequenced in a study of Ad26.COV2.S vaccination and SARS-CoV-2 variants. Repertoires were generated with immunoSEQ multiplex PCR, while TCRdb's copy carries only in-frame clones and drops some. This sample yields 300,000 to 350,000 clones, of which 80% to 90% are seen a single time; around a tenth belongs to the top ten. Treatment here: 15 to 20 received Ad26.COV2.S at low or high dose, single or two shots; several received placebo; per-sample allocation not given. Sampling took place 63 days after the first vaccine or placebo injection. The input for sequencing was peripheral blood, taken in a trial of Ad26.COV2.S vaccine versus placebo. Receptors were obtained from a person between 18 and 65 years old who received the Ad26.COV2.S COVID-19 vaccine or a placebo.

This chain uses TRBV28 with TRBJ1-2; D ambiguous. Trimming removed 3 bases from V and 7 bases from J, with 15 bases in between. Germline V gives CDR1 MDHEN, CDR2 SYDVKM. The CDR3 covers 14 residues. CDR3 protein: CASSFMNRERGYTF. CDR3 coding DNA: TGTGCCAGCAGTTTTATGAACAGAGAACGTGGCTACACCTTC.

The rearrangement links TRBV7-9 to TRBJ1-1; no reliable D call. V dropped 5 bases and J dropped 8 bases, with 9 bases sitting between them. The CDR3 is made up of 11 amino acids. Germline V lookup: CDR1 SEHNR, CDR2 FQNEAQ (reference sequence). CDR3 sequence: CASSTTAEAFF. In DNA form, the CDR3 reads TGTGCCAGCAGCACTACAGCAGAAGCTTTCTTT.

This chain connects TRBV28 to TRBJ1-6; D call uncertain. CDR3 length: 14 residues. Germline CDR1 and CDR2: MDHEN and SYDVKM. The V end was cut by 6 bases, the J end by 10 bases, with 16 bases between. CDR3 in amino acids: CASSPSQNDSPLHF. The DNA for the CDR3 is TGTGCCAGCAGCCCAAGTCAGAACGACTCACCCCTCCACTTT.

V is TRBV6-5 and J is TRBJ2-6; 7 nucleotides align to TRBD1. After removal of 6 bases from V and 0 bases from J, the junction contained 2 bases not matched to a gene. This CDR3 contains 15 residues. CDR1 and CDR2 from the germline V gene are MNHEY and SVGAGI. DNA of the CDR3: TGTGCCAGCAGGGCAGGGGGCTCTGGGGCCAACGTCCTGACTTTC. As protein: CASRAGGSGANVLTF.

This clone was observed once. J is TRBJ2-1 and V is TRBV29-1; either TRBD1 or TRBD2 may supply D (7 bases each). From germline, CDR1 is SQVTM and CDR2 ANQGSEA. The CDR3 has 15 residues. V was cut by 4 bases and J by 9 bases, with 22 bases left in between. Written as DNA, the CDR3 is TGCAGCGTTGGTGGTCAGGGGGGGATTTTCGGTGAGCAGTTCTTC. It is translated as CSVGGQGGIFGEQFF.

The chain links TRBV19 to TRBJ2-1; D might be TRBD2 (6 bases). Between the trimmed V and J ends, which lost 3 bases and 7 bases, there was a span of 19 bases. This CDR3 region has 16 residues. Germline assignment: CDR1 LNHDA and CDR2 SQIVND (reference sequence). CDR3: CASSIIGSRGINEQFF. DNA of the CDR3: TGTGCCAGTAGTATTATTGGATCCCGGGGGATAAATGAGCAGTTCTTC.

This clone has only a few counts. The chain is built from TRBV7-8 and TRBJ2-7; 8 bases are shared with TRBD2. Trimming cost V 3 bases and J 3 bases; bases outside gene matches: 1. Per germline, CDR1 SGHVS and CDR2 FQNEAQ. This CDR3 comprises 13 residues. The CDR3 spells CASSFSGSYEQYF. The DNA for the CDR3 is TGTGCCAGCAGCTTCAGCGGGAGCTACGAGCAGTACTTC.

The chain employs TRBV7-2 and TRBJ2-2; a possible D gene is TRBD2 (6 bases). Germline-derived CDR1 and CDR2 are SGHTA and FQGNSA. Between the trimmed V and J ends, which lost 2 bases and 0 bases, there was a span of 10 bases. The CDR3 runs to 16 residues. CDR3 protein: CASSLLRDSNTGELFF. The CDR3 DNA reads TGTGCCAGCAGCTTACTTCGGGACTCGAACACCGGGGAGCTGTTTTTT. Together with reference TRBV7-2 and TRBJ2-2, the CDR3 gives the full variable domain: GAGVSQSPSNKVTEKGKDVELRCDPISGHTALYWYRQSLGQGLEFLIYFQGNSAPDKSGLPSDRFSAERTGGSVSTLTIQRTQQEDSAVYLCASSLLRDSNTGELFFGEGSRLTVL.

The V and J genes are TRBV9 and TRBJ2-1; D call uncertain. This CDR3 contains 15 residues. Germline CDR1 reads SGDLS; CDR2 reads YYNGEE. Trimming removed 0 bases at V and 5 bases at J, with 12 bases between. The CDR3 DNA follows: TGTGCCAGCAGCGTAGCTCACGGACCTCACAATGAGCAGTTCTTC. This encodes CASSVAHGPHNEQFF.

The chain recombines TRBV7-6 with TRBJ1-1; 7 bases map to TRBD1. Looked up from germline, CDR1 is SGHVS and CDR2 is FNYEAQ. The ends lost 5 bases at V and 3 bases at J; junction bases unmatched: 9. This CDR3 contains 15 residues. CDR3 loop: CASSPRQGGDTEAFF. DNA for the CDR3: TGTGCCAGCAGCCCTAGACAGGGTGGAGACACTGAAGCTTTCTTT.

This clone was detected once. The chain links TRBV7-8 to TRBJ1-1; D is possibly TRBD1 (6 bases). The germline CDR1 and CDR2 sequences are SGHVS and FQNEAQ. V lost 6 bases, J lost 7 bases, and 15 bases lay in between. This CDR3 contains 13 residues. CDR3 loop: CASRPRGEDEAFF. DNA of the CDR3: TGTGCCAGCAGGCCTAGGGGGGAGGATGAAGCTTTCTTT.

This clone occurred once. CDR3 sequence (DNA): TGCGCCAGCAGCCCATGGACAGGGAACTATGGCTACACCTTC. Encoded protein: CASSPWTGNYGYTF. The chain recombines TRBV5-1 with TRBJ1-2; 8 bases are shared with TRBD1. The CDR3 extends over 14 amino acids. In germline, CDR1 is SGHRS, CDR2 YFSETQ. With 4 bases clipped from V and 2 bases from J, the junction kept 4 bases outside the gene matches.

The chain recombines TRBV25-1 with TRBJ1-2, with D maybe TRBD1 (5 bases). Trimming took 3 bases from V and 6 from J, leaving 11 bases between them. CDR1 is MGHDK, CDR2 SYGVNS, per germline. This CDR3 has 13 residues. The chain's CDR3 is CASSDSGPDGYTF. CDR3 nucleotide sequence: TGTGCCAGCAGTGATTCAGGGCCCGATGGCTACACCTTC.

The chain has TRBV19 and TRBJ1-1; 9 nucleotides line up with TRBD1. With V trimmed by 7 bases and J by 0 bases, 6 bases remained unmatched. Germline lookup yields CDR1 LNHDA and CDR2 SQIVND (reference sequence). The length of the CDR3 is 15 residues. The DNA for the CDR3 is TGTGCCAGTACCGGGACAGGGTATGTGAACACTGAAGCTTTCTTT. Translating gives CASTGTGYVNTEAFF.

The J gene is TRBJ2-2, the V gene TRBV18; D gene uncertain. Trimming removed 0 bases at V and 7 bases at J, with 12 bases between. CDR3 size: 15 residues. Germline CDR1 is KGHSH and CDR2 is LQKENI. The CDR3 region has the DNA TGTGCCAGCTCACCACCGAGGCAAGGGCACGGGGAGCTGTTTTTT. Translated: CASSPPRQGHGELFF.

The chain employs TRBV4-2 and TRBJ2-7; D is perhaps TRBD1 (6 bases). Germline loops: CDR1 LGHNA, CDR2 YNFKEQ. V was trimmed by 3 bases and J by 2 bases, leaving 23 bases between them. This CDR3 is built from 18 residues. CDR3 sequence (DNA): TGTGCCAGCAGCCAGGTACCAACAGGGACCTCTCTGACCTACGAGCAGTACTTC. This sequence encodes CASSQVPTGTSLTYEQYF.

V is TRBV4-1 and J is TRBJ2-1; 8 positions match TRBD2. V shed 1 base and J 2 bases; nucleotides not matched to a gene: 4. The CDR3 contains 16 residues. CDR1 MGHRA and CDR2 YSYEKL come from the germline V gene. The CDR3 DNA reads as TGCGCCAGCAGCCAAGTAGGCGGGGGGACCTACAATGAGCAGTTCTTC. Its protein is CASSQVGGGTYNEQFF.

This chain uses TRBV6-2 or TRBV6-3 with TRBJ2-2; D ambiguous. Trimming removed 4 bases at V and 2 bases at J, with 8 bases between. The CDR3 is 14 residues long. Germline V lookup: CDR1 MNHEY, CDR2 SVGEGT. The CDR3 DNA sequence: TGTGCCAGCAGTTTTTTCGCCAACACCGGGGAGCTGTTTTTT. Translation: CASSFFANTGELFF.

The chain links TRBV12-3 or TRBV12-4 to TRBJ1-2, with D perhaps matching TRBD1 (6 bases). The CDR3 has 13 amino acids. V was shortened by 8 bases and J by 2 bases, with 12 bases between the two germline ends. In nucleotides, the CDR3 is TGTGCCAGCTCAACAGGGATCAACTATGGCTACACCTTC. Protein sequence: CASSTGINYGYTF.

The chain uses TRBV4-1 and TRBJ2-1, with unresolved D. Germline values: CDR1 MGHRA, CDR2 YSYEKL. The length of the CDR3 is 16 residues. Between the trimmed V and J ends, which lost 0 bases and 4 bases, there was a span of 13 bases. The CDR3 sequence: CASSQEATSGYNEQFF. DNA for the CDR3: TGCGCCAGCAGCCAAGAGGCCACCTCGGGTTACAATGAGCAGTTCTTC.

V gene TRBV5-1 combines with J gene TRBJ2-1, with D possibly matching TRBD2 (5 bases). The CDR3 contains 14 residues. V lost 0 bases and J 5 bases, leaving 9 bases between the germline ends. The germline V gene encodes CDR1 SGHRS and CDR2 YFSETQ. The DNA for the CDR3 is TGCGCCAGCAGCTTGGCCGGGGAAAACAATGAGCAGTTCTTC. Translation gives CASSLAGENNEQFF.

The rearrangement joins TRBV7-2 to TRBJ2-3; 8 bases are shared with TRBD2. The CDR3 consists of 16 residues. J gave up 6 bases and V 5 bases, and 13 bases lay outside the gene matches. Germline CDR1 reads SGHTA; CDR2 reads FQGNSA. CDR3 in DNA: TGTGCCAGCAGCCCGAGAGGGGCGGGGGGCTCGGATACGCAGTATTTT. Amino acid sequence: CASSPRGAGGSDTQYF. Full variable domain (remainder filled in from reference TRBV7-2 and TRBJ2-3): GAGVSQSPSNKVTEKGKDVELRCDPISGHTALYWYRQSLGQGLEFLIYFQGNSAPDKSGLPSDRFSAERTGGSVSTLTIQRTQQEDSAVYLCASSPRGAGGSDTQYFGPGTRLTVL.

The chain links TRBV7-3 to TRBJ2-5, with TRBD1 matching over 10 bases. CDR1 is SGHTA and CDR2 is FQGTGA in the germline V gene. The CDR3 extends over 16 amino acids. Trimming cost V 3 bases and J 2 bases; bases outside gene matches: 6. CDR3 amino acids: CASSFGDRGGQETQYF. The CDR3 DNA follows: TGTGCCAGCAGCTTTGGGGACAGGGGTGGTCAAGAGACCCAGTACTTC.

The V gene is TRBV7-2, the J gene TRBJ2-3, with 9 bases identical to TRBD2. Per the germline V gene, CDR1 is SGHTA and CDR2 is FQGNSA. The CDR3 consists of 15 residues. The J segment lost 3 bases and the V segment lost 2 bases, leaving 3 bases of the junction unmatched. The CDR3 protein is CASSLSSGGTDTQYF. The CDR3 coding sequence is TGTGCCAGCAGCTTATCCAGCGGGGGGACAGATACGCAGTATTTT.

This chain joins TRBV12-3 or TRBV12-4 and TRBJ2-2; D is possibly TRBD2 (5 bases). With 2 bases removed from V and 6 bases from J, the gap between germline ends came to 7 bases. The CDR3 runs 13 residues. The CDR3 reads CASSLQEAGELFF. CDR3 nucleotides: TGTGCCAGCAGTTTACAGGAGGCCGGGGAGCTGTTTTTT.

This chain connects TRBV10-3 to TRBJ2-2; the match to TRBD2 covers 11 bases. The junction had 3 bases not matched to a gene; V was cut back by 3 bases and J by 6 bases. The CDR3 is made up of 15 amino acids. Germline values: CDR1 ENHRY, CDR2 SYGVKD. CDR3 in amino acids: CAISDTSGSPGELFF. The CDR3 DNA reads as TGTGCCATCAGTGATACTAGCGGGAGCCCCGGGGAGCTGTTTTTT.

This rearrangement joins TRBV6-2 or TRBV6-3 to TRBJ2-7; 9 nucleotides align to TRBD1. The V gene end was trimmed by 5 bases and the J gene end by 6 bases; junction bases not matched to a gene: 11. The length of the CDR3 is 15 residues. Germline loops: CDR1 MNHEY, CDR2 SVGEGT. The CDR3 DNA reads TGTGCCAGCAGTCCGATGGGGACAGGGAGGCTCGAGCAGTACTTC. It encodes CASSPMGTGRLEQYF.

The CDR3: CASSQDGLAGFGNGELFF. For the CDR3, the DNA is TGCGCCAGCAGCCAAGATGGACTAGCGGGATTTGGCAACGGGGAGCTGTTTTTT. The J gene is TRBJ2-2, the V gene TRBV4-1; TRBD2 aligns across 12 bases. The germline V gene has CDR1 MGHRA and CDR2 YSYEKL. The CDR3 length is 18 residues. The V segment lost 0 bases and the J segment 7 bases; nucleotides outside the gene matches: 9.

This clone was observed a single time. The chain combines TRBV9 with TRBJ2-1; D uncertain. V lost 0 bases, J lost 10 bases, and 11 bases lay in between. CDR3 length: 13 amino acids. Germline CDR1 reads SGDLS; CDR2 reads YYNGEE. The CDR3 DNA reads TGTGCCAGCAGCGTAGTGGTAGGAGACGAGCAGTTCTTC. It is translated as CASSVVVGDEQFF.

The chain combines TRBV7-2 with TRBJ2-3, with 8 bases that match TRBD2. The germline CDR1 and CDR2 sequences are SGHTA and FQGNSA. Trimming at V came to 6 bases and at J to 5 bases, leaving 7 bases not matched to a gene. The CDR3 is made up of 14 amino acids. CDR3 bases: TGTGCCAGCAGGATTAGCGGGGCTGGAGATACGCAGTATTTT. Amino acids: CASRISGAGDTQYF.